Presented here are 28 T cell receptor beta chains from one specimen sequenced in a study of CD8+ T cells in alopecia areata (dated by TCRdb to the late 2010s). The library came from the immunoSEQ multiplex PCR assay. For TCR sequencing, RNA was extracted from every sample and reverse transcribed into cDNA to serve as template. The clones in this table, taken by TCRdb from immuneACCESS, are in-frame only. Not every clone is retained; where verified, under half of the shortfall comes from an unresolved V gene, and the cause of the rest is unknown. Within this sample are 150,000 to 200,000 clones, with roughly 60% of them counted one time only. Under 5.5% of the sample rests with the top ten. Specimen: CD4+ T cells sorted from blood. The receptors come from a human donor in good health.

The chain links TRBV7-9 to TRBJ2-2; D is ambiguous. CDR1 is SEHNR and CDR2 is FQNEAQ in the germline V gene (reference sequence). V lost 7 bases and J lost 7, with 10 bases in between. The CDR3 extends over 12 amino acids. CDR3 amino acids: CASTKKRGELFF. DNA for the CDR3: TGTGCCAGCACTAAGAAGCGCGGGGAGCTGTTTTTT.

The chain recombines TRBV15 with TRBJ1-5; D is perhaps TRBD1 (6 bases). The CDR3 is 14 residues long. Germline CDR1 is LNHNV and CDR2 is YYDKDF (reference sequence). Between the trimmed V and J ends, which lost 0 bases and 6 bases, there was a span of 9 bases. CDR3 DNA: TGTGCCACCAGCAGAGAGGGGGGCGGTCAGCCCCAGCATTTT. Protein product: CATSREGGGQPQHF.

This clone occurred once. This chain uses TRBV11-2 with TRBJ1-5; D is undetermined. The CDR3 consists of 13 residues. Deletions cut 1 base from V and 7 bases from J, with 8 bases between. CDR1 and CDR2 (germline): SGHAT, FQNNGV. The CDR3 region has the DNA TGTGCCAGCAGCTTAGCGGGCGGCCAGCCCCAGCATTTT. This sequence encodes CASSLAGGQPQHF.

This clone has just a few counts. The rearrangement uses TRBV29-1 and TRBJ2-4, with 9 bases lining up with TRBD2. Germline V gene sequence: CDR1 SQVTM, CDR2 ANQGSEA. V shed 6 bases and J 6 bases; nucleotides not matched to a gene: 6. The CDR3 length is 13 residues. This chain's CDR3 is CSVREGLRNIQYF. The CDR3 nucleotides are TGCAGCGTGCGGGAGGGCCTCCGAAACATTCAGTACTTC.

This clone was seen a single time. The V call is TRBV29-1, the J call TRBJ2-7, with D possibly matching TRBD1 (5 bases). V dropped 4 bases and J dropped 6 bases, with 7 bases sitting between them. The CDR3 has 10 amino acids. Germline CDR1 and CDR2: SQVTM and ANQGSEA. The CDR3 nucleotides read TGCAGCGTTGCAGACAGCGAGCAGTACTTC. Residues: CSVADSEQYF.

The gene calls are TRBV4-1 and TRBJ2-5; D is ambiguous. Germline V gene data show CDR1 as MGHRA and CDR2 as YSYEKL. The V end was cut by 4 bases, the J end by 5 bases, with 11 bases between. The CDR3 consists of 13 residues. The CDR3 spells CASSLNEWETQYF. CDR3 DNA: TGCGCCAGCAGCCTGAACGAATGGGAGACCCAGTACTTC.

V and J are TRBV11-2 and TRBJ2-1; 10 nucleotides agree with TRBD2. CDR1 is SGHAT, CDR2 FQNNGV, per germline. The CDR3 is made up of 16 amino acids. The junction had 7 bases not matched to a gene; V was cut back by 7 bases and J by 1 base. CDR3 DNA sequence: TGTGCCAGCACCAGGCGGGGACTAGCGTCCTACAATGAGCAGTTCTTC. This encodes CASTRRGLASYNEQFF. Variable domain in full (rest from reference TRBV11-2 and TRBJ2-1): EAGVAQSPRYKIIEKRQSVAFWCNPISGHATLYWYQQILGQGPKLLIQFQNNGVVDDSQLPKDRFSAERLKGVDSTLKIQPAKLEDSAVYLCASTRRGLASYNEQFFGPGTRLTVL.

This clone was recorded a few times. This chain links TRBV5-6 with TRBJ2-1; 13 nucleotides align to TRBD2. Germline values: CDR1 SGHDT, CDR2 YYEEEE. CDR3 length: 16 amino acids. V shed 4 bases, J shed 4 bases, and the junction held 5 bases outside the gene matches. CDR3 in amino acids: CASSLRTSGSYNEQFF. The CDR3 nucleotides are TGTGCCAGCAGCCTGCGGACTAGCGGGAGTTACAATGAGCAGTTCTTC.

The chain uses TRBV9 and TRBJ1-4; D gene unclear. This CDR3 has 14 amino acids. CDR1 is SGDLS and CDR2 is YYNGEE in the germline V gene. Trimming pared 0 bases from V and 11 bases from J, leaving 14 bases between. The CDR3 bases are TGTGCCAGCAGCGTAGCTCCCGACGCGGGGAAACTGTTTTTT. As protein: CASSVAPDAGKLFF.

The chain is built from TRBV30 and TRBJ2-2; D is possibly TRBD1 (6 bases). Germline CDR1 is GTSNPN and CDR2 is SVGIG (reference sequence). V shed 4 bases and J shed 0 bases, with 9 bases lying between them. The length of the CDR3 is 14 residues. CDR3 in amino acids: CAWIRQANTGELFF. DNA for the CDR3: TGTGCCTGGATCCGACAGGCGAACACCGGGGAGCTGTTTTTT.

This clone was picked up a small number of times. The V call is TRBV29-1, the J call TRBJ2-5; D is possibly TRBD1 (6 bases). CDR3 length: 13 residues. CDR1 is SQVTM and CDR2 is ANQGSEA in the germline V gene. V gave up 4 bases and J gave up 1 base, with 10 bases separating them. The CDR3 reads CSVGGGFQETQYF. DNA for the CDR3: TGCAGCGTTGGAGGGGGATTCCAAGAGACCCAGTACTTC.

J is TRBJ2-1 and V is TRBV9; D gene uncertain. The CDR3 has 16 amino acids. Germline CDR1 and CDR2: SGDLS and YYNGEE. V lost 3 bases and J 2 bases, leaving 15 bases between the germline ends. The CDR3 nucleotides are TGTGCCAGCAGCGAGCCCCACCAGCAACCCTACAATGAGCAGTTCTTC. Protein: CASSEPHQQPYNEQFF.

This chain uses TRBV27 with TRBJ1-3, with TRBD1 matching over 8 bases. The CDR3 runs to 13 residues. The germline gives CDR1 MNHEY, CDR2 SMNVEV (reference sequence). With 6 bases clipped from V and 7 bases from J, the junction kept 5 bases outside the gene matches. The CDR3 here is CASSSTGANTIYF. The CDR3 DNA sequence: TGTGCCAGCAGCTCGACAGGGGCCAACACCATATATTTT.

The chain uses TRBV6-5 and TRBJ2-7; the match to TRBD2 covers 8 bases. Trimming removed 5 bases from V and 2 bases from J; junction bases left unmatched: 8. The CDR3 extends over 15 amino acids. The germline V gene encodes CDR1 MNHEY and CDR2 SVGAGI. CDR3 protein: CASSRLTSGPYEQYF. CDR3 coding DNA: TGTGCCAGCAGTCGACTCACTAGCGGTCCCTACGAGCAGTACTTC.

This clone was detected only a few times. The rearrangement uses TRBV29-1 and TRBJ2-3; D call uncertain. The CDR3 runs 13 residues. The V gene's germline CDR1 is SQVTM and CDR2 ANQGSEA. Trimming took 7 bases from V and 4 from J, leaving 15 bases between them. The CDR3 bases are TGCAGCGGGGGTGAGCCAACAGCAGATACGCAGTATTTT. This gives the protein CSGGEPTADTQYF.

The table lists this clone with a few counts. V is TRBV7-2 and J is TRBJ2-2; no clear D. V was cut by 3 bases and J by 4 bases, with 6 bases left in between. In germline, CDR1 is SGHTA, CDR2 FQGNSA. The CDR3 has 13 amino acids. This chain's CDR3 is CASSLRSTGELFF. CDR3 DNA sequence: TGTGCCAGCAGCTTGAGGAGCACCGGGGAGCTGTTTTTT.

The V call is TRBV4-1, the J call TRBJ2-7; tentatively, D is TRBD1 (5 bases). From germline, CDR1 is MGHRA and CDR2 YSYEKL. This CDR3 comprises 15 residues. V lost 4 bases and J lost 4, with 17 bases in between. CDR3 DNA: TGCGCCAGCAGCCGCCCAGGTGCGACAGAGTACGAGCAGTACTTC. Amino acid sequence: CASSRPGATEYEQYF.

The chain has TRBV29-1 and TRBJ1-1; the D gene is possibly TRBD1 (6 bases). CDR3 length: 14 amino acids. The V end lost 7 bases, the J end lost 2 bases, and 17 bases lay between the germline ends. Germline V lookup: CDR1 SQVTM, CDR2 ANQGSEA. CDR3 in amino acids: CSANRGGRNTEAFF. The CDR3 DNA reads TGCAGCGCCAACAGAGGGGGGCGAAACACTGAAGCTTTCTTT.

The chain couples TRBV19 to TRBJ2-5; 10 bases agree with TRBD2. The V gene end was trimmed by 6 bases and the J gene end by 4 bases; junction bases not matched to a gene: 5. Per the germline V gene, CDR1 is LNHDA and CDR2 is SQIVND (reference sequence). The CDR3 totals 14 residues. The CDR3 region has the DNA TGTGCCAGTAGAACGAGACTAGCGGGAGAGACCCAGTACTTC. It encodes CASRTRLAGETQYF. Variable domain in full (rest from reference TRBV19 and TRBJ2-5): DGGITQSPKYLFRKEGQNVTLSCEQNLNHDAMYWYRQDPGQGLRLIYYSQIVNDFQKGDIAEGYSVSREKKESFPLTVTSAQKNPTAFYLCASRTRLAGETQYFGPGTRLLVL.

The CDR3 reads CASSLGDRDTEAFF. CDR3 sequence (DNA): TGCGCCAGCAGCTTGGGGGACAGGGACACTGAAGCTTTCTTT. V usage is TRBV5-1 and J usage is TRBJ1-1; 9 nucleotides agree with TRBD1. There are 14 residues in the CDR3. The ends lost 0 bases at V and 3 bases at J; junction bases unmatched: 0. From germline, CDR1 is SGHRS and CDR2 YFSETQ. Filled out from reference TRBV5-1 and TRBJ1-1, the complete variable domain reads KAGVTQTPRYLIKTRGQQVTLSCSPISGHRSVSWYQQTPGQGLQFLFEYFSETQRNKGNFPGRFSGRQFSNSRSEMNVSTLELGDSALYLCASSLGDRDTEAFFGQGTRLTVV.

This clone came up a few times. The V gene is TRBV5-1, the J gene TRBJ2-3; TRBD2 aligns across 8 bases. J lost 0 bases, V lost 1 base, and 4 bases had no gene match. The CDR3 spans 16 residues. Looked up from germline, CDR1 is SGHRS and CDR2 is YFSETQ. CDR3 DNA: TGCGCCAGCAGCTTGTTGGCTAGCGGGAGCACAGATACGCAGTATTTT. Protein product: CASSLLASGSTDTQYF.

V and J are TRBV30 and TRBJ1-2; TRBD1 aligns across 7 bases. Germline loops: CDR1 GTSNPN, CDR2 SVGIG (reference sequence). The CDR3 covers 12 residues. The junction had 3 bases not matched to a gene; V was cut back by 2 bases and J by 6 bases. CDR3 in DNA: TGTGCCTGGAGTCAAGGGGGCAATGGCTACACCTTC. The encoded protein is CAWSQGGNGYTF.

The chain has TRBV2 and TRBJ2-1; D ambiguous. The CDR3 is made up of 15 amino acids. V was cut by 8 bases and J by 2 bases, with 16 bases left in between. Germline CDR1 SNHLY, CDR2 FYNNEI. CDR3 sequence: CASGPLPPTYNEQFF. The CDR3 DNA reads TGTGCCAGCGGTCCTCTCCCCCCAACCTACAATGAGCAGTTCTTC.

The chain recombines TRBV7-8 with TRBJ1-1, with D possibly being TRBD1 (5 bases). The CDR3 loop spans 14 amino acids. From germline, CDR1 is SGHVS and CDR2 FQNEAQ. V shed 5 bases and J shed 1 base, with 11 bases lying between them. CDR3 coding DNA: TGTGCCAGCAGCGCCAATAGGGGGAACACTGAAGCTTTCTTT. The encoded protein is CASSANRGNTEAFF. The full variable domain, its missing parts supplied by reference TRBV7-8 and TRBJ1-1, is GAGVSQSPRYKVAKRGQDVALRCDPISGHVSLFWYQQALGQGPEFLTYFQNEAQLDKSGLPSDRFFAERPEGSVSTLKIQRTQQEDSAVYLCASSANRGNTEAFFGQGTRLTVV.

The CDR3 spells CASRGDRRETQYF. The DNA of the CDR3 is TGTGCCAGCAGAGGTGATAGAAGGGAGACCCAGTACTTC. The rearrangement links TRBV2 to TRBJ2-5; D unresolved. V was cut by 6 bases and J by 5 bases, with 13 bases left in between. CDR1 and CDR2 (germline): SNHLY, FYNNEI. The CDR3 covers 13 residues.

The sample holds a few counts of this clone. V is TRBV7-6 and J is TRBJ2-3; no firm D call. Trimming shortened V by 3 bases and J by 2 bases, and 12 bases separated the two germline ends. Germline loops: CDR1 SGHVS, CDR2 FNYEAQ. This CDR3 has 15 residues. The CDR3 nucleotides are TGTGCCAGCAGCTTCACCGGGTCCTTCACAGATACGCAGTATTTT. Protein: CASSFTGSFTDTQYF.

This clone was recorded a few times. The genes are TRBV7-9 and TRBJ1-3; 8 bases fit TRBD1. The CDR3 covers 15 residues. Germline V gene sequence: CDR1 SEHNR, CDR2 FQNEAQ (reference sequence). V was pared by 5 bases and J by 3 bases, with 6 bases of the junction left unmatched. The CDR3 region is CASSTRQGNGNTIYF. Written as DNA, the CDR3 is TGTGCCAGCAGCACCAGACAGGGGAATGGAAACACCATATATTTT.

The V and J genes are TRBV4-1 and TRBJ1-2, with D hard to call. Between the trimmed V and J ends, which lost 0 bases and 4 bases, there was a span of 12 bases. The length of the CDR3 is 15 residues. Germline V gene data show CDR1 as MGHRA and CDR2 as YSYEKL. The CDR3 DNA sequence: TGCGCCAGCAGCCAAGATCTTGTACAGACCTATGGCTACACCTTC. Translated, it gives CASSQDLVQTYGYTF.